The sequence of this T cell receptor (beta chain) was determined in a study of blood T cell repertoires in COVID-19. Study overall: COVID-19 samples from acute and convalescent phases originated in the United States, Italy and Spain. T cells, B-cell-depleted T cells, or PBMCs provided the cDNA or gDNA that served as material.

CDR3 length: 17 residues. V gave up 0 bases and J gave up 8 bases; unmatched junction bases: 8. The germline V gene encodes CDR1 SGHRS and CDR2 YFSETQ. The method was immunoSEQ multiplex PCR; TCRdb's version includes in-frame clones alone and lacks a portion of them. The sample holds 70,000 to 90,000 clones, around 90% seen once. The sequenced material came from peripheral blood. The receptor was isolated from a man aged 50-60 years with acute or convalescent COVID-19. V and J are TRBV5-1 and TRBJ2-3; TRBD2 matches at 14 bases. The CDR3 sequence is CASSLDQTSGGVRTQYF. For the CDR3, the DNA is TGCGCCAGCAGCTTGGATCAGACTAGCGGGGGGGTCCGTACGCAGTATTTT.